This T cell receptor (beta chain) came from a study of molecular identifiers for immune sequencing clone quantification. Study outcomes and limitations: Clones with over 20 RNA copies captured over 97% of effector molecules but under 1% of naive ones.

This clonotype was found many times. Its specificity is not known. TCRdb independently ran MiXCR on the PCR reads; one entry per CDR3 protein. There are hundreds of thousands of distinct CDR3 sequences in the sample; roughly 21% occur only once, and under 0.95% lies in the top ten. The CDR3 length is 13 residues. Germline loops: CDR1 DFQATT, CDR2 SNEGSKA (reference sequence). Trimming pared 4 bases from V and 4 bases from J, leaving 14 bases between. What was sequenced was naive CD8+ T cells from blood, with Jurkat cell RNA spiked in. Subset: FACS-sorted CD8+CD4-CCR7+CD45RA+ naive T cells. J is TRBJ2-7 and V is TRBV20-1; D not resolved. The clonotype comes from a human donor in good health. Some libraries in this study had Jurkat cell RNA spiked in. The chain's CDR3 is CSAKGTSFYEQYF. In DNA form, the CDR3 reads TGCAGTGCTAAGGGTACATCATTTTACGAGCAGTACTTC.